This is a list of T cell receptor beta chains from one sample in a study of cytomegalovirus exposure and HLA in healthy donors. Assay: immunoSEQ multiplex PCR; the TCRdb copy retains only in-frame clones and omits some. This sample yields 85,000 to 100,000 clones, of which approximately 77% are seen a single time; 4.9% belongs to the top ten. The specimen was PBMCs. The source is a woman in her thirties or forties in good health and CMV-seronegative. Both conserved end residues are part of each CDR3. The D gene is left open where the match is weak. Where a row states a size, it is once, few, many or the class of an expanded clone; other rows omit it.

>TRBV7-3|TRBJ1-5|.|.
CASRPGRVLVGQPQHF
TGTGCCAGCAGACCGGGGAGGGTTTTGGTCGGTCAGCCCCAGCATTTT
>TRBV29-1|TRBJ1-1|.|TRBD1
CSVHSGQGGTEAFF
TGCAGCGTCCATTCAGGACAGGGTGGGACTGAAGCTTTCTTT
>TRBV19|TRBJ1-1|.|.
CASSLDLTNEAFF
TGTGCCAGTAGCCTAGATCTAACAAACGAAGCTTTCTTT
>TRBV5-6|TRBJ1-1|.|.
CASSTDDFGTEAFF
TGTGCCAGCAGCACAGACGATTTCGGCACTGAAGCTTTCTTT
>TRBV2|TRBJ2-5|.|TRBD2
CASSVSSGGRETQYF
TGTGCCAGCAGTGTATCTAGCGGGGGGCGAGAGACCCAGTACTTC
>TRBV5-4|TRBJ1-1|.|TRBD1
CASSFQGAGTEAFF
TGTGCCAGCAGCTTCCAGGGGGCTGGGACTGAAGCTTTCTTT
>TRBV10-3|TRBJ2-3|few|TRBD2
CATTFSGGSTDTQYF
TGTGCCACCACATTTAGCGGGGGAAGCACAGATACGCAGTATTTT
>TRBV29-1|TRBJ2-7|.|TRBD1
CSVSTDRGTREQYF
TGCAGCGTCTCTACGGACAGGGGGACGCGCGAGCAGTACTTC
>TRBV6-1|TRBJ1-1|few|.
CASSEAGRLEAFF
TGTGCCAGCAGTGAAGCGGGGAGGCTTGAAGCTTTCTTT
>TRBV2|TRBJ2-7|once|TRBD1
CASSGQGSSYEQYF
TGTGCCAGCAGTGGACAGGGGAGCTCCTACGAGCAGTACTTC
>TRBV5-6|TRBJ2-7|once|TRBD1
CASSPDRGYEQYF
TGTGCCAGCAGCCCTGACAGGGGCTACGAGCAGTACTTC
>TRBV29-1|TRBJ1-1|few|.
CSAQDRPNTEAFF
TGCAGCGCCCAGGACAGACCGAACACTGAAGCTTTCTTT
>TRBV7-3|TRBJ2-3|.|.
CASSSGPPGEGDTQYF
TGTGCCAGCAGCTCAGGCCCCCCGGGGGAAGGAGATACGCAGTATTTT
>TRBV10-3|TRBJ2-5|few|TRBD2
CAISVGLAGVKTQYF
TGTGCCATCAGTGTAGGACTAGCGGGGGTGAAGACCCAGTACTTC
>TRBV4-1|TRBJ2-1|few|.
CASSQAGPSLGGEQFF
TGCGCCAGCAGCCAGGCCGGGCCCTCCCTCGGGGGTGAGCAGTTCTTC
>TRBV15|TRBJ1-6|.|.
CATSRLGEGRRSPLHF
TGTGCCACCAGCAGACTGGGGGAGGGGAGGAGATCACCCCTCCACTTT
>TRBV29-1|TRBJ1-2|.|.
CSAVWHQWGYTF
TGCAGCGCCGTTTGGCATCAGTGGGGCTACACCTTC
>TRBV5-4|TRBJ1-5|.|.
CASSLRQYSNQPQHF
TGTGCCAGCAGCTTGCGACAGTATAGCAATCAGCCCCAGCATTTT
>TRBV7-9|TRBJ2-1|few|.
CASSPLEYNEQFF
TGTGCCAGCAGCCCCCTAGAATACAATGAGCAGTTCTTC
>TRBV5-6|TRBJ2-2|.|.
CASSLAPGLQNTGELFF
TGTGCCAGCAGCTTGGCCCCGGGATTACAAAACACCGGGGAGCTGTTTTTT
>TRBV19|TRBJ1-5|.|TRBD1
CASSGTGFQPQHF
TGTGCCAGTTCCGGGACAGGGTTTCAGCCCCAGCATTTT
>TRBV7-2|TRBJ1-5|.|.
CASSLDPGLERSGQPQHF
TGTGCCAGCAGCTTAGATCCCGGGCTTGAAAGGAGCGGTCAGCCCCAGCATTTT
>TRBV7-9|TRBJ1-2|few|.
CASSFPLGGTNYGYTF
TGTGCCAGCAGCTTCCCCTTGGGAGGAACTAACTATGGCTACACCTTC
>TRBV7-3|TRBJ2-7|once|TRBD1
CASSLIGTGGHEQYF
TGTGCCAGCAGCTTAATTGGGACAGGGGGCCACGAGCAGTACTTC
>TRBV6-5|TRBJ1-2|.|TRBD1
CASSRDRGLRYGYTF
TGTGCCAGCAGTCGGGACAGGGGGCTTCGCTATGGCTACACCTTC
>TRBV29-1|TRBJ1-1|.|.
CSVEDLRIEAFF
TGCAGCGTTGAAGATCTTAGAATTGAAGCTTTCTTT
>TRBV20-1|TRBJ1-3|few|.
CSARREGTLDF
TGCAGTGCCCGGAGGGAGGGGACGCTGGATTTT
>TRBV19|TRBJ1-2|.|TRBD1
CASSPLGRGLDGYTF
TGTGCCAGTAGCCCCCTAGGTAGGGGGCTAGATGGCTACACCTTC
>TRBV2|TRBJ2-7|few|TRBD2
CASSDSSGGEYF
TGTGCCAGCAGTGATTCTAGCGGGGGGGAGTACTTC
>TRBV10-2|TRBJ2-1|.|TRBD2
CASYGTSGVYNEQFF
TGCGCCAGCTACGGGACTAGCGGGGTATACAATGAGCAGTTCTTC
>TRBV4-2|TRBJ1-2|.|.
CASSQAYGLEDGYTF
TGTGCCAGCAGCCAAGCTTACGGACTGGAAGATGGCTACACCTTC
>TRBV15|TRBJ2-5|.|.
CATSGIGYRVHSSETQYF
TGTGCCACCAGCGGTATTGGGTACAGGGTCCATTCCTCGGAGACCCAGTACTTC
>TRBV2|TRBJ1-1|.|TRBD1
CASSDPGQATEAFF
TGTGCCAGCAGTGATCCGGGACAGGCGACTGAAGCTTTCTTT
>TRBV5-1|TRBJ1-4|few|TRBD1
CASSFSGGQTNEKLFF
TGCGCCAGCAGCTTTTCAGGGGGCCAAACTAATGAAAAACTGTTTTTT
>TRBV29-1|TRBJ1-1|once|.
CSVDRMNTEAFF
TGCAGCGTTGACAGGATGAACACTGAAGCTTTCTTT
>TRBV29-1|TRBJ2-7|.|.
CSVYSSSYEQYF
TGCAGCGTTTACAGTAGCTCCTACGAGCAGTACTTC
>TRBV30|TRBJ1-1|.|.
CAWSTGLMNTEAFF
TGTGCCTGGAGTACGGGACTAATGAACACTGAAGCTTTCTTT
>TRBV7-9|TRBJ1-1|.|.
CASSNTGNTEAFF
TGTGCCAGCAGCAACACAGGGAACACTGAAGCTTTCTTT
>TRBV2|TRBJ1-1|.|TRBD1
CASSFTQGEAPLNTEAFF
TGTGCCAGCAGTTTTACCCAGGGGGAAGCTCCTTTGAACACTGAAGCTTTCTTT
>TRBV2|TRBJ1-5|.|.
CASSAGDQPQHF
TGTGCCAGCAGTGCGGGGGATCAGCCCCAGCATTTT
>TRBV5-1|TRBJ2-2|few|TRBD2
CASQERGNTGELFF
TGCGCCTCGCAGGAGCGGGGTAACACCGGGGAGCTGTTTTTT
>TRBV9|TRBJ2-5|.|TRBD2
CASSTRLAGGQETQYF
TGTGCCAGCAGCACCCGACTAGCGGGGGGGCAAGAGACCCAGTACTTC
>TRBV2|TRBJ2-7|.|TRBD1
CASSGTAEYEQYF
TGTGCCAGCAGCGGGACAGCGGAATACGAGCAGTACTTC
>TRBV2|TRBJ1-2|.|TRBD1
CASNRWTGVGYGYTF
TGTGCCAGCAATCGTTGGACAGGGGTCGGCTATGGCTACACCTTC
>TRBV7-3|TRBJ2-3|.|TRBD2
CASSSSGGFTDTQYF
TGTGCCAGCAGCTCTAGCGGGGGGTTCACAGATACGCAGTATTTT
>TRBV5-1|TRBJ1-2|.|TRBD1
CASSLQDRGRGYTF
TGCGCCAGCAGCTTGCAGGACAGGGGGCGCGGCTACACCTTC
>TRBV4-3|TRBJ2-7|.|.
CASSREQGFSYEQYF
TGCGCCAGCAGCCGAGAACAGGGTTTTTCCTACGAGCAGTACTTC
>TRBV6-4|TRBJ2-6|.|TRBD1
CASSSTGGDGANVLTF
TGTGCCAGCAGTTCGACAGGGGGCGACGGGGCCAACGTCCTGACTTTC
>TRBV11-2|TRBJ1-2|.|.
CASTSGALTANYGYTF
TGTGCCAGCACTTCAGGGGCTCTAACTGCTAACTATGGCTACACCTTC
>TRBV5-1|TRBJ1-1|.|.
CASSLGGNGGAFF
TGCGCCAGCAGCTTGGGGGGCAATGGGGGGGCTTTCTTT
>TRBV4-2|TRBJ1-1|once|.
CASSFPPLGPNTEAFF
TGTGCCAGCAGCTTCCCGCCGCTGGGGCCGAACACTGAAGCTTTCTTT
>TRBV6-4|TRBJ1-1|few|TRBD1
CASSEDRHTEAFF
TGTGCCAGCAGTGAGGACAGGCACACTGAAGCTTTCTTT
>TRBV5-1|TRBJ2-3|.|TRBD2
CATTSGAPGTDTQYF
TGCGCCACCACGAGCGGGGCCCCTGGCACAGATACGCAGTATTTT
>TRBV19|TRBJ2-7|few|TRBD1
CASRLGQGAWEQYF
TGTGCCAGTAGACTCGGACAGGGGGCATGGGAGCAGTACTTC
>TRBV10-2|TRBJ2-7|.|.
CASSGGLGLQQYF
TGCGCCAGCAGCGGAGGTCTAGGGCTTCAGCAGTACTTC